This entry concerns a single TCR beta chain. Per the original data handling: Scientists estimated how many nucleated cells there were by amplifying reference gene primers. Here immunoSEQ multiplex PCR was the method, and the copy in TCRdb shows in-frame clones only, minus some. That table is the source of V, J and clone size, and D and trimming were worked out from the DNA. This table holds 350,000 to 500,000 clones, about 90% found once. The entry originates in a study of blood T cell repertoires in COVID-19. Across the whole study: Researchers got acute and convalescent COVID-19 samples from the United States, Italy and Spain. Nucleic acid was either cDNA or gDNA, and it came from T cells, B-cell-depleted T cells, or PBMCs.

This TCR came from a man aged 18 to 30 with COVID-19, enrolled during active disease. Sequenced sample: peripheral blood.

The CDR3 nucleotides are TGTGCCAGCAACGACAGGACAGCAAATAATTCACCCCTCCACTTT. It yields the protein CASNDRTANNSPLHF. This chain connects TRBV6-5 to TRBJ1-6, with D maybe TRBD1 (6 bases). CDR3 length equals 15 residues. Deletions cut 7 bases from V and 5 bases from J, with 15 bases between. Germline values: CDR1 MNHEY, CDR2 SVGAGI.